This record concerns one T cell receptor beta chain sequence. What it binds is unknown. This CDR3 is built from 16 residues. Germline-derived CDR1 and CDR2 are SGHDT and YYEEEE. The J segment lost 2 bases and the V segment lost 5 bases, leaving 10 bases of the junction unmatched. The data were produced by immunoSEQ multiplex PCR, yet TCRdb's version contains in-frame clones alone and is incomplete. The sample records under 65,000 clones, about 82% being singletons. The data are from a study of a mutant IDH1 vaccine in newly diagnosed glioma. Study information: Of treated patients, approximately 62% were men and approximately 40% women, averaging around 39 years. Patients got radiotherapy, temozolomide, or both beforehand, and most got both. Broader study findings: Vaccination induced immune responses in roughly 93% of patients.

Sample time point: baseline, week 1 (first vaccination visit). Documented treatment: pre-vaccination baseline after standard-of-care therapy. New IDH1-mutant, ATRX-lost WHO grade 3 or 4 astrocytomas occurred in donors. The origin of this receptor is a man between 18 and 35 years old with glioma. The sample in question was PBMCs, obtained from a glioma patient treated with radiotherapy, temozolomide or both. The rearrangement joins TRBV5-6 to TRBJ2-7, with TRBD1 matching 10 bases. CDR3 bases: TGTGCCAGCAGGTCCCCCCGGGGGACAGGGGCCTACGAGCAGTACTTC. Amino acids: CASRSPRGTGAYEQYF.